The 13 T cell receptor beta chains below were found in one sample sequenced in a study of Ad26.COV2.S vaccination and SARS-CoV-2 variants (TCRdb year 2021). The library was generated by the immunoSEQ multiplex PCR assay. The table was pulled from immuneACCESS by TCRdb, which kept in-frame rearrangements only. Such tables lose some clones; where checked, under half of the loss comes from unresolved V genes, and the rest has no known cause. The sample table holds 85,000 to 95,000 clones, of which about four fifths were seen once. The ten biggest clones cover 15% to 20% of the sample. Per the publication, the time point label means: individuals recovered from natural SARS-CoV-2 infection. The sample here was peripheral blood, taken after recovery from COVID-19. The receptor set was obtained from a human donor who had recovered from COVID-19.

This clone was recorded a few times. The chain combines TRBV5-1 with TRBJ1-5; D not certain. The germline CDR1 and CDR2 sequences are SGHRS and YFSETQ. The CDR3 length is 14 residues. Deletions cut 0 bases from V and 2 bases from J, with 6 bases between. CDR3 sequence (DNA): TGCGCCAGCAGCTTGGACGGGGGCAATCAGCCCCAGCATTTT. Encoded protein: CASSLDGGNQPQHF.

The chain uses TRBV7-2 and TRBJ1-3, with D possibly TRBD1 on 5 matching bases. Trimming took off 1 base at V and 6 bases at J, with 13 bases between the two ends. CDR1 is SGHTA, CDR2 FQGNSA, per germline. The CDR3 sequence is 15 residues long. As DNA, the CDR3 is TGTGCCAGCAGCTTAGGGGCAGGGAAATTAAACACCATATATTTT. Translation gives CASSLGAGKLNTIYF.

This rearrangement joins TRBV9 to TRBJ2-3; 10 positions match TRBD2. The germline CDR1 and CDR2 sequences are SGDLS and YYNGEE. The CDR3 is 16 residues long. V shed 4 bases and J 4 bases; nucleotides not matched to a gene: 9. DNA for the CDR3: TGTGCCAGCAGCCTCAAGACTAGCGGGCTGGCAGATACGCAGTATTTT. Amino acids: CASSLKTSGLADTQYF.

This clone was observed once. This chain uses TRBV7-2 with TRBJ2-7; D not certain. The length of the CDR3 is 11 residues. V lost 7 bases and J 5 bases, leaving 9 bases between the germline ends. The germline V gene has CDR1 SGHTA and CDR2 FQGNSA. The CDR3 DNA is TGTGCCAGCACCACCGCGGACGAGCAGTACTTC. This sequence encodes CASTTADEQYF.

V usage is TRBV3-1 (or the pseudogene TRBV3-2) and J usage is TRBJ1-6; 7 nucleotides agree with TRBD1. The CDR3 totals 16 residues. Germline-derived CDR1 and CDR2 are LGHDT and YNNKEL (reference sequence). V was pared by 6 bases and J by 7 bases, with 12 bases of the junction left unmatched. The CDR3 here is CASSLSVQGKNSPLHF. In nucleotides, the CDR3 is TGTGCCAGCAGTCTCAGCGTACAGGGGAAAAATTCACCCCTCCACTTT.

The CDR3 DNA reads TGTGCCAGCAGAAGGACAGGTAACTCCTACAATGAGCAGTTCTTC. Amino acid sequence: CASRRTGNSYNEQFF. The V call is TRBV6-5, the J call TRBJ2-1, with TRBD1 identical over 7 bases. The CDR3 contains 15 residues. With 6 bases clipped from V and 0 bases from J, the junction kept 5 bases outside the gene matches. Germline CDR1 and CDR2: MNHEY and SVGAGI.

The V and J genes are TRBV29-1 and TRBJ2-1; 10 bases agree with TRBD2. The length of the CDR3 is 14 residues. CDR1 SQVTM and CDR2 ANQGSEA come from the germline V gene. V was clipped by 6 bases and J by 4 bases; unmatched bases: 6. The CDR3 here is CSVLGLALYNEQFF. The CDR3 coding sequence is TGCAGCGTACTGGGACTAGCGCTATACAATGAGCAGTTCTTC.

This chain links TRBV28 with TRBJ2-7; 8 bases are a match to TRBD1. The V gene end was trimmed by 5 bases and the J gene end by 2 bases; junction bases not matched to a gene: 5. Per the germline V gene, CDR1 is MDHEN and CDR2 is SYDVKM. The CDR3 length is 14 residues. In DNA form, the CDR3 reads TGTGCCAGCAGTGTGGACAGGGCAACCTACGAGCAGTACTTC. Translated: CASSVDRATYEQYF.

The chain has TRBV27 and TRBJ2-7; possible D gene TRBD2, 6 bases. The CDR3 sequence is 15 residues long. Germline V gives CDR1 MNHEY, CDR2 SMNVEV (reference sequence). Trimming cost V 0 bases and J 6 bases, with 15 bases left between them. CDR3 residues: CASSLSGASEVEQYF. Written as DNA, the CDR3 is TGTGCCAGCAGTTTATCTGGGGCTAGCGAAGTCGAGCAGTACTTC.

The V call is TRBV5-6, the J call TRBJ2-7; D not resolved. The germline V gene encodes CDR1 SGHDT and CDR2 YYEEEE. CDR3 size: 12 residues. V lost 1 base and J lost 7, with 9 bases in between. CDR3 sequence reads: CASSLLSMEQYF. For the CDR3, the DNA is TGTGCCAGCAGCTTGTTAAGTATGGAGCAGTACTTC.

This chain connects TRBV7-8 to TRBJ2-5; D is perhaps TRBD2 (5 bases). Per germline, CDR1 SGHVS and CDR2 FQNEAQ. This CDR3 spans 15 amino acids. Deletions cut 6 bases from V and 4 bases from J, with 18 bases between. This chain's CDR3 is CASSSALGISETQYF. In nucleotides, the CDR3 is TGTGCCAGCAGTAGCGCGCTGGGGATATCAGAGACCCAGTACTTC. The variable domain in full, completed from reference TRBV7-8 and TRBJ2-5, reads GAGVSQSPRYKVAKRGQDVALRCDPISGHVSLFWYQQALGQGPEFLTYFQNEAQLDKSGLPSDRFFAERPEGSVSTLKIQRTQQEDSAVYLCASSSALGISETQYFGPGTRLLVL.

This clone was counted once. The rearrangement uses TRBV29-1 and TRBJ2-5; D remains ambiguous. Germline V CDR1 and CDR2: SQVTM, ANQGSEA. CDR3 length: 10 amino acids. Trimming took 7 bases from V and 5 from J, leaving 8 bases between them. The CDR3 region is CSAGGETQYF. CDR3 nucleotides: TGCAGCGCCGGTGGGGAGACCCAGTACTTC.

This chain links TRBV3-1 (or the pseudogene TRBV3-2) with TRBJ2-3; D may correspond to TRBD1 or TRBD2 (5 bases each). Trimming took 0 bases from V and 1 from J, leaving 14 bases between them. This CDR3 is built from 17 residues. Per germline, CDR1 LGHDT and CDR2 YNNKEL (reference sequence). CDR3 in DNA: TGTGCCAGCAGCCAAGACACGAGAGGGGCAGGCACAGATACGCAGTATTTT. It encodes CASSQDTRGAGTDTQYF.